This T cell receptor beta chain was observed in a study of blood T cell repertoires in COVID-19. Study in general: T cells, B-cell-depleted T cells, or PBMCs supplied cDNA or gDNA.

V lost 3 bases and J lost 5; bases outside the gene matches: 4. In germline, CDR1 is SGHDT, CDR2 YYEEEE. This CDR3 has 14 amino acids. Methods used by the authors: Quantification of nucleated cells was approximated via reference gene primer amplification. TCRdb keeps only in-frame clones here, not all; method: immunoSEQ multiplex PCR. That table is the source of V, J and clone size, and D and trimming were worked out from the DNA. The table has roughly 24,000 clones, 77% seen once. Sequences were obtained from peripheral blood. The clonotype originates from an older man with active or convalescent COVID-19. This sequence joins TRBV5-6 and TRBJ2-5; 10 nucleotides agree with TRBD2. The CDR3 loop reads CASSSETSGETQYF. CDR3 sequence (DNA): TGTGCCAGCAGCTCAGAGACTAGCGGGGAGACCCAGTACTTC.